This section outlines one TCR beta chain sequence together with its context. Its antigen remains unknown. These data are taken from a study of shared clonotypes between healthy human individuals. As for the study in general: The cohort had two women and a few men, ages 18 to 49. Study-wide results and caveats: It was the non-shared clonotypes that had lower generation probabilities than clonotypes shared by all four donors.

The repertoire was sequenced with immunoSEQ multiplex PCR; TCRdb's copy has only in-frame clones and lacks some. This table holds about 1,500,000 clones, 95% to 97% found once. The CDR3 totals 18 residues. Germline loops: CDR1 SNHLY, CDR2 FYNNEI. V lost 5 bases and J lost 0, with 22 bases in between. The sequence came from a man aged 25 to 40 in good health. Sample: naive CD4+ T cells sorted from blood. The sample's subset: CD45RA+ positively selected. V and J are TRBV2 and TRBJ1-1; no clear D gene. CDR3 bases: TGTGCCAGCAGTAACTACGTATCAGGCGATCCCATGAACACTGAAGCTTTCTTT. Protein product: CASSNYVSGDPMNTEAFF.